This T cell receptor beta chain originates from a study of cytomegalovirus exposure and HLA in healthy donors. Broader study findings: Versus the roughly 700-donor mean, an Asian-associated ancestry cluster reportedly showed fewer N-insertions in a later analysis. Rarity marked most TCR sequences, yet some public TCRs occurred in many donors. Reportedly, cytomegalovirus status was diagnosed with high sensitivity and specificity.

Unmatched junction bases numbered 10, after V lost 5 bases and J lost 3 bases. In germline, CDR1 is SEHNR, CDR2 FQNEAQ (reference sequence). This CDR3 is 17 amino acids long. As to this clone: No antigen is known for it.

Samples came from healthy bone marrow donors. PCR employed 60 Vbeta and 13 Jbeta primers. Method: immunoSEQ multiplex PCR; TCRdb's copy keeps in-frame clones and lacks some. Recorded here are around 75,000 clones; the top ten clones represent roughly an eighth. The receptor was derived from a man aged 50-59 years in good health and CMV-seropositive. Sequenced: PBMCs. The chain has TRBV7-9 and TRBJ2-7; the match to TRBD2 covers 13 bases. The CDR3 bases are TGTGCCAGCAGCCCCCCCATGGGACTAGCGGGAAACTACGAGCAGTACTTC. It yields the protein CASSPPMGLAGNYEQYF.